Following are 32 T cell receptor beta chains from one sample sequenced in a study of cytomegalovirus exposure and HLA in healthy donors. Primers included in the PCR were 60 Vbeta and 13 Jbeta primers. The method was immunoSEQ multiplex PCR; TCRdb's version includes in-frame clones alone and lacks a portion of them. The top ten clones hold around 0.53% of a sample with some 90,000 clones, around 81% of them seen once. Sequencing was carried out using PBMCs. The receptor set was obtained from a man aged 30-40 years in good health and CMV-seronegative.

This chain joins TRBV27 and TRBJ2-3; TRBD1 is a possible D gene (8 bases). The germline gives CDR1 MNHEY, CDR2 SMNVEV (reference sequence). The CDR3 contains 16 residues. The V and J ends lost 1 base and 4 bases respectively, with 15 bases between them. The CDR3 bases are TGTGCCAGCAGTTTATACAGGGGGGGTGTTGCAGATACGCAGTATTTT. Its translation: CASSLYRGGVADTQYF.

This clone showed up just once. The chain uses TRBV10-2 and TRBJ1-2; D perhaps matches TRBD1 (5 bases). This CDR3 region has 14 residues. Trimming took 3 bases from V and 4 from J, leaving 12 bases between them. Germline V gene sequence: CDR1 WSHSY, CDR2 SAAADI. CDR3 region: CASSDSRRAYGYTF. Here the CDR3 DNA reads TGCGCCAGCAGTGACTCGCGCAGGGCCTATGGCTACACCTTC.

This clone was recorded only once. The chain has TRBV7-6 and TRBJ2-7; 10 nucleotides match TRBD2. CDR1 is SGHVS and CDR2 is FNYEAQ in the germline V gene. The V gene end was trimmed by 1 base and the J gene end by 4 bases; junction bases not matched to a gene: 13. This CDR3 is 18 amino acids long. As DNA, the CDR3 is TGTGCCAGCAGCTTAGGAGGCTGGGGGCTAGCGGGGGAATACGAGCAGTACTTC. Translating gives CASSLGGWGLAGEYEQYF.

The chain has TRBV4-1 and TRBJ2-1, with D possibly TRBD1 on 6 matching bases. V lost 3 bases to trimming and J lost 9 bases, with 21 bases between them. The CDR3 runs to 16 residues. Germline CDR1 and CDR2: MGHRA and YSYEKL. CDR3 sequence reads: CASSHMGAIFRGEQFF. CDR3 nucleotide sequence: TGCGCCAGCAGCCATATGGGGGCTATTTTTAGGGGTGAGCAGTTCTTC.

This sequence joins TRBV5-8 and TRBJ1-5, with D tentatively TRBD1 (6 bases). The V and J ends lost 4 bases and 2 bases respectively, with 16 bases between them. Germline loops: CDR1 SGHTS, CDR2 YDEGEE. CDR3 size: 16 residues. In DNA, the CDR3 is TGTGCCAGCAGCCGGCTGGGGGGGCAGGGCAATCAGCCCCAGCATTTT. This translates into CASSRLGGQGNQPQHF.

This clone turned up a few times. Here the CDR3 reads CASSSLKAGNYGYTF. The CDR3 DNA follows: TGTGCCAGCAGTTCCCTTAAAGCAGGGAACTATGGCTACACCTTC. The chain is built from TRBV6-5 and TRBJ1-2; possible D gene TRBD1, 5 bases. The germline V and J ends were trimmed by 4 bases and 2 bases, with 14 bases remaining between them. The CDR3 totals 15 residues. CDR1 is MNHEY and CDR2 is SVGAGI in the germline V gene.

The chain combines TRBV29-1 with TRBJ1-2; D is unresolved. The CDR3 is 10 amino acids. Trimming stripped 7 bases from V and 3 bases from J, with 6 bases between. The germline CDR1 and CDR2 sequences are SQVTM and ANQGSEA. CDR3 loop: CSAGDYGYTF. The CDR3, as DNA: TGCAGCGCCGGGGACTATGGCTACACCTTC.

This chain links TRBV29-1 with TRBJ2-1, with 8 bases aligning to TRBD1. Germline V lookup: CDR1 SQVTM, CDR2 ANQGSEA. CDR3 length equals 14 residues. V shed 6 bases, J shed 8 bases, and the junction held 12 bases outside the gene matches. CDR3 protein: CSVPGQGTYDEQFF. The CDR3 DNA sequence: TGCAGCGTCCCCGGACAGGGTACATATGATGAGCAGTTCTTC.

This clone was counted a few times. The chain couples TRBV27 to TRBJ2-1; TRBD1 matches at 7 bases. This CDR3 contains 15 residues. The germline CDR1 and CDR2 sequences are MNHEY and SMNVEV (reference sequence). J was trimmed by 0 bases and V by 4 bases; bases with no gene match: 3. CDR3 coding DNA: TGTGCCAGCAGTTCTTGGACAGGCTCCTACAATGAGCAGTTCTTC. Protein sequence: CASSSWTGSYNEQFF.

The genes are TRBV7-6 and TRBJ2-3; D is unclear. The CDR3 sequence is 14 residues long. Germline V lookup: CDR1 SGHVS, CDR2 FNYEAQ. V was shortened by 1 base and J by 2 bases, with 7 bases between the two germline ends. CDR3 protein: CASSLDTLTDTQYF. CDR3 in DNA: TGTGCCAGCAGCTTAGACACCCTCACAGATACGCAGTATTTT. Full variable domain (rest looked up from reference TRBV7-6 and TRBJ2-3): GAGVSQSPRYKVTKRGQDVALRCDPISGHVSLYWYRQALGQGPEFLTYFNYEAQQDKSGLPNDRFSAERPEGSISTLTIQRTEQRDSAMYRCASSLDTLTDTQYFGPGTRLTVL.

This clone was found a few times. The chain combines TRBV10-3 with TRBJ1-2; no reliable D call. This CDR3 region has 15 residues. Germline values: CDR1 ENHRY, CDR2 SYGVKD. The V end was cut by 2 bases, the J end by 5 bases, with 15 bases between. CDR3: CAISEVGGSPYGYTF. The CDR3 nucleotides read TGTGCCATCAGTGAGGTGGGAGGGTCCCCGTATGGCTACACCTTC.

This chain connects TRBV5-1 to TRBJ1-1; D remains ambiguous. The V gene's germline CDR1 is SGHRS and CDR2 YFSETQ. V dropped 2 bases and J dropped 0 bases, with 14 bases sitting between them. This CDR3 region has 16 residues. DNA for the CDR3: TGCGCCAGCAGCTTAAGAACAGTCTCCGTGAACACTGAAGCTTTCTTT. Translation gives CASSLRTVSVNTEAFF.

This chain joins TRBV19 and TRBJ2-5; a weak D match, TRBD2 (6 bases). The V gene's germline CDR1 is LNHDA and CDR2 SQIVND (reference sequence). V was trimmed by 2 bases and J by 7 bases, leaving 17 bases between them. The CDR3 length is 15 residues. Written as DNA, the CDR3 is TGTGCCAGTAGTATACCGGCGGGGCCTACTGTGACCCAGTACTTC. Its translation: CASSIPAGPTVTQYF.

The rearrangement uses TRBV13 and TRBJ2-1; 11 bases line up with TRBD2. CDR1 and CDR2 (germline): PRHDT, FYEKMQ (reference sequence). The CDR3 extends over 19 amino acids. V was pared by 5 bases and J by 2 bases, with 14 bases of the junction left unmatched. The CDR3 loop reads CASSPPTSILAGAYNEQFF. The CDR3, as DNA: TGTGCCAGCAGCCCCCCGACCAGCATACTAGCGGGGGCCTACAATGAGCAGTTCTTC. Looking up the rest from reference TRBV13 and TRBJ2-1 gives the full variable domain: AAGVIQSPRHLIKEKRETATLKCYPIPRHDTVYWYQQGPGQDPQFLISFYEKMQSDKGSIPDRFSAQQFSDYHSELNMSSLELGDSALYFCASSPPTSILAGAYNEQFFGPGTRLTVL.

This chain uses TRBV5-5 with TRBJ1-4, with D tentatively TRBD1 (6 bases). The germline V gene has CDR1 SGHKS and CDR2 YYEKEE (reference sequence). Between the trimmed V and J ends, which lost 6 bases and 8 bases, there was a span of 17 bases. The CDR3 runs 14 residues. CDR3 sequence: CASTPSGQMEKLFF. The DNA for the CDR3 is TGTGCCAGCACCCCATCGGGACAAATGGAAAAACTGTTTTTT.

The V call is TRBV19, the J call TRBJ1-2; 12 bases match TRBD1. Looked up from germline, CDR1 is LNHDA and CDR2 is SQIVND (reference sequence). This CDR3 comprises 16 residues. Trimming took 3 bases from V and 7 from J; bases not matched to a gene: 9. The CDR3, as DNA: TGTGCCAGTAGTATTACAGGGACAGGGGGCGATGCTGGCTACACCTTC. Translating gives CASSITGTGGDAGYTF. Drawing the rest from reference TRBV19 and TRBJ1-2, the complete variable domain is DGGITQSPKYLFRKEGQNVTLSCEQNLNHDAMYWYRQDPGQGLRLIYYSQIVNDFQKGDIAEGYSVSREKKESFPLTVTSAQKNPTAFYLCASSITGTGGDAGYTFGSGTRLTVV.

The chain combines TRBV9 with TRBJ2-3; 9 positions agree with TRBD1. CDR1 and CDR2 from the germline V gene are SGDLS and YYNGEE. The CDR3 sequence is 16 residues long. V was pared by 0 bases and J by 4 bases, with 6 bases of the junction left unmatched. The CDR3 reads CASSVDGTGQSDTQYF. In DNA form, the CDR3 reads TGTGCCAGCAGCGTAGATGGGACAGGGCAATCAGATACGCAGTATTTT.

This chain connects TRBV7-8 to TRBJ2-1; 8 nucleotides agree with TRBD2. Germline CDR1 reads SGHVS; CDR2 reads FQNEAQ. Trimming removed 2 bases from V and 4 bases from J; junction bases left unmatched: 4. The CDR3 is made up of 15 amino acids. The CDR3 loop reads CASSLQAGAYNEQFF. As DNA, the CDR3 is TGTGCCAGCAGCTTACAAGCGGGGGCTTACAATGAGCAGTTCTTC. The complete variable domain, with remaining parts taken from reference TRBV7-8 and TRBJ2-1, reads GAGVSQSPRYKVAKRGQDVALRCDPISGHVSLFWYQQALGQGPEFLTYFQNEAQLDKSGLPSDRFFAERPEGSVSTLKIQRTQQEDSAVYLCASSLQAGAYNEQFFGPGTRLTVL.

The chain couples TRBV7-8 to TRBJ1-5, with D hard to call. CDR3 size: 16 residues. V was cut by 5 bases and J by 8 bases, with 22 bases left in between. CDR1 and CDR2 (germline): SGHVS, FQNEAQ. In nucleotides, the CDR3 is TGTGCCAGCAGCCAATATCCGGGTTCGAATTCGGAGCCCCAGCATTTT. Residues: CASSQYPGSNSEPQHF.

This chain links TRBV11-1 with TRBJ2-1; 9 bases are a match to TRBD2. Germline V gives CDR1 SGHAT, CDR2 FQDESV (reference sequence). This CDR3 has 14 residues. The V and J ends lost 5 bases and 9 bases, in that order; junction bases with no gene match: 8. Here the CDR3 DNA reads TGTGCCAGCAGCCCAGCTAGCGGGGTGATTGAGCAGTTCTTC. It yields the protein CASSPASGVIEQFF. The entire variable domain, with the rest obtained from reference TRBV11-1 and TRBJ2-1, is as follows: EAEVAQSPRYKITEKSQAVAFWCDPISGHATLYWYRQILGQGPELLVQFQDESVVDDSQLPKDRFSAERLKGVDSTLKIQPAELGDSAMYLCASSPASGVIEQFFGPGTRLTVL.

There are a few counts of this clone. The chain links TRBV5-8 to TRBJ2-5, with 7 positions matching TRBD1. V gave up 4 bases and J gave up 4 bases; unmatched junction bases: 7. CDR3 length equals 14 residues. In germline, CDR1 is SGHTS, CDR2 YDEGEE. The DNA of the CDR3 is TGTGCCAGCAGCCGAAGACAGGGCCCAGAGACCCAGTACTTC. As protein: CASSRRQGPETQYF.

This clone came up once. J is TRBJ2-5 and V is TRBV23-1; 11 bases match TRBD2. TRBV23-1 is marked as an open reading frame, function uncertain. V was pared by 6 bases and J by 1 base, with 16 bases of the junction left unmatched. The CDR3 extends over 19 amino acids. The CDR3 sequence: CASRVGSPLTSGAQETQYF. The DNA for the CDR3 is TGCGCCAGCAGAGTAGGCTCGCCGTTGACTAGCGGGGCCCAAGAGACCCAGTACTTC.

About this clone: A junction end diverges from the germline sequence, so it may reflect a read error. The chain couples TRBV10-3 to TRBJ2-1; D is ambiguous. The CDR3 has 11 residues. Germline V gene data show CDR1 as ENHRY and CDR2 as SYGVKD. CDR3 in amino acids: CATSHQYEQFF. The CDR3 nucleotides are TGTGCCACCAGTCACCAGTACGAGCAGTTCTTC.

This sequence joins TRBV7-6 and TRBJ2-1, with D maybe TRBD2 (5 bases). Germline loops: CDR1 SGHVS, CDR2 FNYEAQ. Trimming took 5 bases from V and 5 from J, leaving 16 bases between them. This CDR3 has 15 residues. DNA for the CDR3: TGTGCCAGCAGCACCGAGATCCCCGGGGACAATGAGCAGTTCTTC. Amino acid sequence: CASSTEIPGDNEQFF. Variable domain in full (rest from reference TRBV7-6 and TRBJ2-1): GAGVSQSPRYKVTKRGQDVALRCDPISGHVSLYWYRQALGQGPEFLTYFNYEAQQDKSGLPNDRFSAERPEGSISTLTIQRTEQRDSAMYRCASSTEIPGDNEQFFGPGTRLTVL.

V is TRBV13 and J is TRBJ1-1; D may be TRBD1 (6 bases). CDR3 length equals 13 residues. Germline V gene data show CDR1 as PRHDT and CDR2 as FYEKMQ (reference sequence). V lost 7 bases and J lost 1, with 10 bases in between. The CDR3 nucleotides read TGTGCCAGCACCAAGGGACAGAACACTGAAGCTTTCTTT. Its translation is CASTKGQNTEAFF.

This clone was counted ten times or more. The rearrangement uses TRBV5-4 and TRBJ1-2; 9 bases match TRBD1. CDR3 length: 19 residues. CDR1 is SGHNT and CDR2 is YYREEE in the germline V gene (reference sequence). V lost 0 bases and J lost 3; bases outside the gene matches: 15. The CDR3 region has the DNA TGTGCCAGCAGCTTGGAGGGCCCCCAATGGGACAGGGAAGACTATGGCTACACCTTC. Translation: CASSLEGPQWDREDYGYTF.

The chain uses TRBV19 and TRBJ1-5, with 11 bases that match TRBD1. The CDR3 extends over 15 amino acids. Germline CDR1 is LNHDA and CDR2 is SQIVND (reference sequence). The V gene end was trimmed by 6 bases and the J gene end by 4 bases; junction bases not matched to a gene: 5. CDR3 DNA: TGTGCCAGTAGCATGGGACAGGGGGGAAATCAGCCCCAGCATTTT. This encodes CASSMGQGGNQPQHF.

V usage is TRBV5-1 and J usage is TRBJ2-3; 12 bases align to TRBD2. The germline V gene encodes CDR1 SGHRS and CDR2 YFSETQ. This CDR3 is built from 19 residues. V shed 1 base, J shed 0 bases, and the junction held 9 bases outside the gene matches. The CDR3 here is CASSLFASGGATSTDTQYF. The CDR3 DNA sequence: TGCGCCAGCAGCTTGTTCGCTAGCGGGGGGGCGACGAGCACAGATACGCAGTATTTT.

The chain couples TRBV4-1 to TRBJ2-2; 10 bases align to TRBD2. V was pared by 1 base and J by 4 bases, with 9 bases of the junction left unmatched. The CDR3 spans 18 residues. The germline V gene has CDR1 MGHRA and CDR2 YSYEKL. DNA for the CDR3: TGCGCCAGCAGCCAAGGAGCGGGGGGGCCGGTAGGCACCGGGGAGCTGTTTTTT. Encoded protein: CASSQGAGGPVGTGELFF.

The rearrangement uses TRBV6-5 and TRBJ1-1; D unclear. The CDR3 covers 15 residues. Trimming took off 2 bases at V and 0 bases at J, with 10 bases between the two ends. Per the germline V gene, CDR1 is MNHEY and CDR2 is SVGAGI. CDR3 nucleotides: TGTGCCAGCAGTTACGGCGGACTTCTGAACACTGAAGCTTTCTTT. It encodes CASSYGGLLNTEAFF.

CDR3 in DNA: TGCGCCAGCAGCCAAGATGAGGGACAGGCAAGGGGCTACACCTTC. Its translation: CASSQDEGQARGYTF. The chain uses TRBV4-3 and TRBJ1-2; TRBD1 matches 8 bases. This CDR3 spans 15 amino acids. Losses at the gene ends were 0 bases for V and 8 bases for J; bases not matched to a gene: 8. Germline values: CDR1 LGHNA, CDR2 YSLEER.

The chain joins TRBV18 to TRBJ1-1, with TRBD1 matching over 10 bases. Per germline, CDR1 KGHSH and CDR2 LQKENI. This CDR3 comprises 17 residues. With V trimmed by 3 bases and J by 4 bases, 11 bases remained unmatched. In DNA, the CDR3 is TGTGCCAGCTCACCCTCCGGGACAGGGGAGCTTGGCACTGAAGCTTTCTTT. As protein: CASSPSGTGELGTEAFF.